Below, 10 T cell receptor beta chains from the same sample are listed, as sequenced in a study of blood T cell repertoires in COVID-19. Clones were read by immunoSEQ multiplex PCR, and TCRdb kept only the in-frame ones, dropping some. Of hundreds of thousands of clones in the sample, more than 80% were seen once. The sequenced sample consisted of peripheral blood. These receptors were collected from a man between 40 and 49 years old with acute or convalescent COVID-19.

This chain links TRBV15 with TRBJ1-3; D gene uncertain. The germline gives CDR1 LNHNV, CDR2 YYDKDF (reference sequence). The length of the CDR3 is 16 residues. Trimming took 0 bases from V and 0 from J, leaving 9 bases between them. The CDR3 sequence is CATSRDRTYSGNTIYF. In DNA form, the CDR3 reads TGTGCCACCAGCAGAGATCGTACATACTCTGGAAACACCATATATTTT.

The chain uses TRBV3-1 (or the pseudogene TRBV3-2) and TRBJ1-6; 7 bases are a match to TRBD1. The germline CDR1 and CDR2 sequences are LGHDT and YNNKEL (reference sequence). This CDR3 has 15 amino acids. With 3 bases clipped from V and 7 bases from J, the junction kept 6 bases outside the gene matches. DNA of the CDR3: TGTGCCAGCAGCCAGAGAGACAGGGCCAATTCACCCCTCCACTTT. This sequence encodes CASSQRDRANSPLHF.

The gene calls are TRBV9 and TRBJ2-2; 7 bases agree with TRBD1. From germline, CDR1 is SGDLS and CDR2 YYNGEE. CDR3 size: 18 residues. V dropped 3 bases and J dropped 2; count of bases not matched to a gene: 13. CDR3 DNA: TGTGCCAGCAGCGCCACCCCGACAGGGAGAGGCAACACCGGGGAGCTGTTTTTT. Encoded protein: CASSATPTGRGNTGELFF.

This sequence joins TRBV7-9 and TRBJ2-2, with 7 bases that match TRBD2. Germline-derived CDR1 and CDR2 are SEHNR and FQNEAQ (reference sequence). The CDR3 has 14 amino acids. V lost 4 bases and J lost 4; bases outside the gene matches: 3. The CDR3 spells CASSSGLTTGELFF. CDR3 nucleotide sequence: TGTGCCAGCAGCTCGGGACTAACCACCGGGGAGCTGTTTTTT.

The rearrangement uses TRBV3-1 (or the pseudogene TRBV3-2) and TRBJ2-2; 8 bases match TRBD2. CDR1 and CDR2 from the germline V gene are LGHDT and YNNKEL (reference sequence). The V segment lost 1 base and the J segment 6 bases; nucleotides outside the gene matches: 10. This CDR3 has 17 amino acids. CDR3 nucleotides: TGTGCCAGCAGCCAAGCGCTAAGGCTAGCGGGCGCCGGGGAGCTGTTTTTT. It translates to CASSQALRLAGAGELFF.

The chain joins TRBV2 to TRBJ1-5; 10 bases line up with TRBD1. CDR3 length equals 15 residues. Germline CDR1 is SNHLY and CDR2 is FYNNEI. The junction had 7 bases not matched to a gene; V was cut back by 5 bases and J by 6 bases. DNA of the CDR3: TGTGCCAGCAGTAAGACAGGGGGCTTTATTCAGCCCCAGCATTTT. This gives the protein CASSKTGGFIQPQHF.

The V gene is TRBV7-9, the J gene TRBJ2-1; perhaps TRBD1 as D (5 bases). CDR3 length equals 15 residues. V was clipped by 0 bases and J by 3 bases, with 9 bases between them. Germline V gene data show CDR1 as SEHNR and CDR2 as FQNEAQ (reference sequence). The CDR3 sequence: CASSLASGLYNEQFF. The CDR3 region has the DNA TGTGCCAGCAGCTTAGCCTCAGGGCTCTACAATGAGCAGTTCTTC.

The chain has TRBV5-4 and TRBJ2-7; tentatively, D is TRBD2 (5 bases). Trimming took off 2 bases at V and 0 bases at J, with 9 bases between the two ends. Germline values: CDR1 SGHNT, CDR2 YYREEE (reference sequence). CDR3 length equals 14 residues. CDR3 coding DNA: TGTGCCAGCAGCTTACCCGGGGACTCCTACGAGCAGTACTTC. It translates to CASSLPGDSYEQYF.

The chain recombines TRBV7-9 with TRBJ2-6; the match to TRBD1 covers 11 bases. This CDR3 is built from 19 residues. V lost 1 base, J lost 0 bases, and 5 bases stayed unmatched. Germline assignment: CDR1 SEHNR and CDR2 FQNEAQ (reference sequence). CDR3 DNA sequence: TGTGCCAGCAGCTTAGATTGGGGGACAGGGGGCTCTGGGGCCAACGTCCTGACTTTC. Translating gives CASSLDWGTGGSGANVLTF.

The J gene is TRBJ1-6, the V gene TRBV6-5, with 11 positions matching TRBD1. CDR1 is MNHEY, CDR2 SVGAGI, per germline. The CDR3 is 14 residues long. Germline trimming cut 4 bases from V and 9 bases from J; bases unmatched to any gene: 2. In DNA form, the CDR3 reads TGTGCCAGCAGTTGGGGGACAGGGGGTTCACCCCTCCACTTT. It is translated as CASSWGTGGSPLHF.